This T cell receptor beta chain was captured by sequencing in a study of OX40 agonist ivuxolimab in advanced cancers. About the full investigation: The costimulatory receptor OX40 (CD134) was targeted by ivuxolimab, a fully human IgG2 agonistic monoclonal antibody. The paper reports the monotherapy dose-escalation portion (N ≈ 50 patients) of the phase I ivuxolimab trial. The point of sequencing TCRbeta in the periphery was to test whether ivuxolimab changed TCR sequence diversity and drove clonal T-cell expansion. Prior anti-PD-1, anti-PD-L1 or anti-CTLA-4 therapy was permitted, and 35% to 40% of dose-escalation patients had received checkpoint inhibitors. In the dose-escalation cohort, more than 80% of patients were male, and the mean age was approximately 60 years with a range of roughly 20 to 85. Three dose-escalation patients achieved partial responses, one with hepatocellular carcinoma and two with cutaneous melanoma. Of the roughly 53 patients in dose escalation, about 19 had hepatocellular carcinoma, some 15 had melanoma, 9 had renal cell carcinoma and 9 had head and neck cancer. Intravenous ivuxolimab was administered to patients every 2 weeks at six dose levels: 0.01, 0.1, 0.3, 1.5, 3 and 10 mg/kg.

Regarding this clone: It lacks a known antigen. No per-base quality is available; no much larger clone lies one base away.

Taken from the germline V gene, the CDR1 and CDR2 loops are MDHEN and SYDVKM. The CDR3 starts with the cysteine, ends with the phenylalanine, and has 12 residues. Solely the CDR3 DNA is kept, with 36 bases framed from the first base. V is pared back by 7 bases and J by 4 bases, with 8 bases lying between the germline termini. Patients with a history of autoimmune disease or receiving systemic immunosuppression were excluded from the trial. Peripheral blood for TCR sequencing was drawn from every dose cohort at baseline, at cycle 4 day 1 and at cycle 7 day 1. The samples were taken from a phase I, first-in-human, multicenter, open-label dose-escalation trial of ivuxolimab. Adults with locally advanced or metastatic melanoma, renal cell carcinoma, hepatocellular carcinoma or head and neck squamous cell carcinoma were enrolled in the trial. Before TCR sequencing, CD4+ T cells and CD8+ T cells were sorted from peripheral blood as separate populations.

Genomic DNA was isolated from the sorted cells so that the TCRbeta CDR3 region could be sequenced. The immunoSEQ Assay was used for sequencing of TCRbeta CDR3 regions. The immuneACCESS repertoire file appears here via TCRdb, limited to in-frame rearrangements. These files lack a portion of the clones; in checked studies, under half of the deficit traces to unresolved V genes, and the cause of the others is not known. The sample yields roughly 71,000 clones; approximately 80% were counted once. The ten largest clones represent 1.5% to 2% of the sample. What the work shows at the level of the full study, not this receptor alone: The antigen specificity of the peripheral T cells that underwent clonal expansion was not determined. Low levels of normalized T-cell clonal expansion were also seen in some patients who did not respond. After ivuxolimab, CD8+ T cells had more expanded clones than CD4+ T cells on average. Partial responders in the 0.1-3.0 mg/kg groups had among the lowest normalized peripheral clonal expansion, especially among CD8+ T cells. Clonal expansion of both CD4+ and CD8+ blood T cells was observed from baseline to week 6 at doses 0.1 to 3.0 mg/kg.

This chain is built from TRBV28 and TRBJ1-3; the D gene is not confidently resolved. The sample here was CD4+ or CD8+ T cells sorted from blood, taken in a trial of the OX40 agonist ivuxolimab. The clonotype originates from an adult with an advanced solid tumor such as melanoma, head and neck, liver or kidney cancer. The DNA reads as follows: TGTGCCAGCAAGGTACAGGGAAACACCATATATTTT. It specifies CASKVQGNTIYF.